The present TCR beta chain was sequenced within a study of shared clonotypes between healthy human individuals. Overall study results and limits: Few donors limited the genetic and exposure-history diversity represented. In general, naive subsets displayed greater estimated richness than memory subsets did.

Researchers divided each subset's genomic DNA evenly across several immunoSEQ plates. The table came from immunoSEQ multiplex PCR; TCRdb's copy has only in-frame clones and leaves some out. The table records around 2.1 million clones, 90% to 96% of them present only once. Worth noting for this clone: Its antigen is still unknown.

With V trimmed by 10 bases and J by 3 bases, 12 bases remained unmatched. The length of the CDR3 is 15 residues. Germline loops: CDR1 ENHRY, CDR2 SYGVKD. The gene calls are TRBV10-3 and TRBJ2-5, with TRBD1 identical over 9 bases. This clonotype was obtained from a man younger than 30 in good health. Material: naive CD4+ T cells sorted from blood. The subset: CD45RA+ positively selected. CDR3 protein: CATGQGPTREETQYF. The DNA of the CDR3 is TGTGCCACGGGACAGGGCCCCACTCGAGAAGAGACCCAGTACTTC.